This TCR beta chain was sequenced in a study of cytomegalovirus exposure and HLA in healthy donors (dated by TCRdb to the late 2010s). Study-wide context: According to a later analysis, the approximately 120 validation repertoires were produced on the same platform as the 680 or so repertoires of the first cohort. The study aimed to test whether cataloging public T cell receptors could reveal signatures of past pathogen exposure. In addition to the first cohort of 666 subjects, a separate validation cohort of approximately 130 different subjects was used. To predict cytomegalovirus infection status, the study brought together high-throughput TCR immunosequencing, statistical association of individual TCRs with disease status, and machine learning.

Concerning this clone itself: Its antigen specificity is not known. Base qualities are missing; no much larger clone stands one base away.

Donors formed part of the validation cohort, which comprised approximately 130 subjects and was distinct from the first cohort of over 500 subjects. Library prep was done by the immunoSEQ multiplex PCR assay. For the original study's pipeline: A statistical classification framework was developed to diagnose cytomegalovirus status using the catalog of TCR beta chain sequences. TCRdb limited this immuneACCESS table to in-frame rearrangements with V and J called. A share of clones is missing; checked studies link under half to unresolved V genes, and the rest is unexplained. V and J calls and clone size follow that table, whereas D and trimming were derived from the DNA. The sample records 45,000 to 65,000 clones, 93% of which are singletons. The ten largest account for under 2% of the sample. Inclusive of the bounding cysteine and phenylalanine, the CDR3 is 16 residues long. Here the CDR3 DNA is all that survives: 48 bases in frame from base 1. The trim is 0 bases for V and 5 bases for J, with a gap of 17 bases between the germline ends. CDR1 is given as SGDLS and CDR2 as YYNGEE, both from the germline V gene.

What the work shows at the level of the full study, not this receptor alone: A later analysis found that TCRs clustered in the first cohort also tended to co-occur in the approximately 120 validation repertoires, with more than 90% of cluster scores above 0. While some public TCRs were present in many individuals, most TCR sequences turned up only very rarely across donors. A total of 164 TCR beta chains were listed by the study as associated with cytomegalovirus. A later analysis lacked HLA typing for the validation cohort, so it scored co-occurrence in that cohort across all 110 or so repertoires. It was suggested by the authors that the approach could potentially be generalized to other disease states and immunological phenotypes. In vitro tests confirmed that a few of the cytomegalovirus-associated TCR beta chains recognize cytomegalovirus antigens. In both the original and validation cohorts, the classifier was reported to diagnose cytomegalovirus status with high specificity and sensitivity.

This chain joins TRBV9 to TRBJ2-5; TRBD2 might be the D gene, on 6 matching bases. The sample comprised PBMCs. This receptor was identified in a woman in her late teens or twenties in good health and CMV-seropositive. The CDR3 protein is CASSVGTSRGVETQYF. The nucleotide sequence reads TGTGCCAGCAGCGTAGGTACCTCCCGCGGGGTTGAGACCCAGTACTTC.